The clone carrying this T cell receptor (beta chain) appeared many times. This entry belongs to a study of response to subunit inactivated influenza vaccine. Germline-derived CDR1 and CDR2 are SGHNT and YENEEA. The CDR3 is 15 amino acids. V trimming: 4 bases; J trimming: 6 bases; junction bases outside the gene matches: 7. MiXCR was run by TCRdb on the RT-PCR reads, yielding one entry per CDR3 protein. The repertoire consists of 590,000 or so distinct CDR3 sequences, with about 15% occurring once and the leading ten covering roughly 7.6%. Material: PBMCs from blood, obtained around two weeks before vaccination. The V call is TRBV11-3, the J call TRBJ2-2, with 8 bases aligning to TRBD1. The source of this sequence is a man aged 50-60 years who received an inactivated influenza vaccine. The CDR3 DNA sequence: TGTGCCAGCAGCTCCGACAGGGGACCGGCCGGGGAGCTGTTTTTT. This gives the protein CASSSDRGPAGELFF.